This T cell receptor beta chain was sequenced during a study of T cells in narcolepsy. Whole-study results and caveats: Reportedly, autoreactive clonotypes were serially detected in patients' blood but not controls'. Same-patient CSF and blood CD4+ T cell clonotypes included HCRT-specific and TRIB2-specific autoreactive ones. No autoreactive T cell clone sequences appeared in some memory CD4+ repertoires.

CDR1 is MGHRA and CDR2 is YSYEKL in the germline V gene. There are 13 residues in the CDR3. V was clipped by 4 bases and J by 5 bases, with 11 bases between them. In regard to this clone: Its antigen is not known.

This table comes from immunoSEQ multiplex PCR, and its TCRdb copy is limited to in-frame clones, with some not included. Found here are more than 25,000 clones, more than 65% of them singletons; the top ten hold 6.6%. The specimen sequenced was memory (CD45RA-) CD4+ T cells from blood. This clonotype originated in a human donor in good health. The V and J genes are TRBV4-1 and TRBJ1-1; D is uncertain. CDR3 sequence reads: CASSPPWVTEAFF. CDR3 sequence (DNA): TGCGCCAGCAGCCCTCCCTGGGTGACTGAAGCTTTCTTT.